The subject of this entry is one T cell receptor beta chain. The antigen is unknown. The sample comes from a study of blood T cells in healthy people across ages. Study-wide findings and caveats: Donor CMV status was unknown, possibly confounding expanded clonotype changes.

Germline lookup yields CDR1 SGHTA and CDR2 FQGTGA. There are 14 residues in the CDR3. V shed 3 bases and J shed 4 bases, with 12 bases lying between them. Primed by a sample-barcoded 5' primer and a J-beta primer mix, a second PCR proceeded for about 6 to 11 cycles. TCRdb reprocessed the 5' RACE reads via MiXCR and lists one record per CDR3 protein. The sample has about 730,000 distinct CDR3 sequences, 43% seen once. This receptor was taken from a woman aged 55-70 years in good health. The sequenced sample consisted of blood. This rearrangement joins TRBV7-3 to TRBJ2-5; the D is unclear. The CDR3 bases are TGTGCCAGCAGCTTTGCTAGTTTGGGAGAGACCCAGTACTTC. This codes for CASSFASLGETQYF.